Listed below are T cell receptor beta chains from one sample, sequenced in a study of regulatory T cells in long-lasting Graves disease. TCRdb reanalysed the multiplex PCR reads using MiXCR and keeps one entry per CDR3 protein. The sample records 530,000 or so distinct CDR3 sequences, roughly 14% being singletons. The same sample was also used in a study of T cells in Graves' hyperthyroidism and ophthalmopathy.

The sequencing here drew on peripheral blood mononuclear cells (PBMCs), taken at new diagnosis, from a patient treated with antithyroid drugs. The receptors shown here come from a man younger than 40 with Graves disease. Each CDR3 is given with its conserved first and last residue. The D gene is left open where the match is weak. Expanded clones get a size class; other rows say once, few or many, or leave the size out.

>many|TRBD1|TRBV3-1|TRBJ1-5
TGTGCCAGCAGCCAAACAGGGGGTAGCAATCAGCCCCAGCATTTT
CASSQTGGSNQPQHF
>many|NA|TRBV20-1|TRBJ2-3
TGCAGTGCTTGGCAGGGCCGGGGAGATACGCAGTATTTT
CSAWQGRGDTQYF
>many|NA|TRBV29-1|TRBJ2-3
TGCAGCGTGGACCGGGGGAGCGATTATACGCAGTATTTT
CSVDRGSDYTQYF
>many|TRBD1|TRBV7-9|TRBJ1-2
TGTGCCAGCAGCTTCAGGGGGGGCGATGGCTACACCTTC
CASSFRGGDGYTF
>NA|NA|TRBV4-1|TRBJ2-1
TGCGCCAGCAGCCAAGATATAATTAGGCTAGCACAGGGCAATGAGCAGTTCTTC
CASSQDIIRLAQGNEQFF
>few|NA|TRBV13|TRBJ2-4
TGTGCCAGCAGCCGCGGGCTACTAGCCAAAAACATTCAGTACTTC
CASSRGLLAKNIQYF
>few|NA|TRBV5-1|TRBJ2-3
TGCGCCAGCGGCGGGACTCGCACAGATACGCAGTATTTT
CASGGTRTDTQYF
>many|NA|TRBV11-2|TRBJ2-1
TGTGCCAGCTTGGGCTCAGGCGCCTACAATGAGCAGTTCTTC
CASLGSGAYNEQFF
>NA|TRBD2|TRBV11-3|TRBJ2-1
TGTGCCAGCAGCCAAGATACAGCGGGAGACTTCTACAATGAGCAGTTCTTC
CASSQDTAGDFYNEQFF
>many|NA|TRBV27|TRBJ2-5
TGTGCCAGCAGTTTCCGAGGGCTCGATATAAGGAAGACCCAGTACTTC
CASSFRGLDIRKTQYF